This T cell receptor (beta chain) was retrieved from a study of CD8 T cells in Susac syndrome (dated by TCRdb to 2018 to 2020). Concerning the study at large: Of the Susac syndrome patients who were sequenced, under ten were in clinical remission while about 6 had clinically active disease. At the time of blood withdrawal, Susac syndrome patients were either therapy-naive, taking corticosteroids (with some also receiving IVIg), or on IVIg alone. Repertoire sequencing was used to test whether CD8+ T cell activation and differentiation in Susac syndrome was antigen driven.

This clonotype was counted between two and nine times. No cognate antigen has been identified for it. No much larger clonotype is one base removed from it; base qualities were not supplied. High-throughput TCR beta sequencing profiled peripheral blood CD8+ and CD4+ T cells from healthy donors, Susac syndrome patients and multiple sclerosis patients. The Susac syndrome patients fulfilled recently defined diagnostic criteria for definite or probable disease. Bulk CD8+ and CD4+ T cells were purified magnetically by negative isolation, whereas CD8+ TEMRA cells were enriched by FACS. Blood was collected in EDTA tubes and processed within 24 hours, with PBMCs isolated through density gradient centrifugation. PBMCs intended for TCR sequencing were frozen in liquid nitrogen and were later thawed in a 37 degrees C water bath. The sorted or isolated CD4+, CD8+ and CD8+ TEMRA cells reached a purity of at least 90%.

RNA was extracted using the RNeasy kit, and about 0.5 to 1 ug of the RNA was reverse transcribed with random hexamers. The immunoSEQ multiplex PCR assay, which covers 54 Vbeta and 13 Jbeta segments, was used to amplify TCR beta CDR3 regions. PCR amplification bias was corrected by using a synthetic template baseline for primer optimization and computational correction. The source study handled its data this way. Only productive sequences were kept, with reads annotated to V, D and J genes according to IMGT and analyzed in immunoSEQ Analyzer. Clonality was computed as one minus Shannon entropy normalized by log2 of the number of productive unique sequences. Public and private clones were assessed among the 100 most prevalent clones of each patient and control. Susac-specific clones were defined as absent from healthy and MS cohorts, approximately 1,000 published viral clones and other ImmuneACCESS disease sequences. TCRdb reprocessed the public reads (quality trimming at Q25 with fastp, clone calling with MiXCR) and kept in-frame beta chains. Under each unique CDR3 protein, matching rows form one entry showing the most common genes and DNA. The V and J calls were not made by the authors but by TCRdb's processing. The sample yields 150,000 to 200,000 distinct CDR3 sequences; around 94% were counted once. The top ten clones comprise more than 0.095% of the sample.

In the germline V gene, CDR1 corresponds to SGHDN and CDR2 to FVKESK. From the cysteine through the phenylalanine, the CDR3 covers 15 amino acids. The kept DNA is CDR3 alone, 45 bases in frame from the first base. Deletion took 0 bases off V and 2 bases off J, with a span of 10 bases between the germline ends. General conclusions and limits of the study: The number of individuals in the TCR sequencing and HLA analysis was recognized as being relatively small. In the CD4+ T cell repertoire of Susac syndrome patients, clonal expansion was not detected.

The clonotype originates from a human donor with Susac syndrome. The sequencing input was CD4+ T cells from PBMCs. The chain uses TRBV14 and TRBJ1-2, with the D gene call left open. This receptor carries the CDR3 CASSQDRTENYGYTF. The DNA sequence is given as TGTGCCAGCAGCCAAGATCGGACCGAGAACTATGGCTACACCTTC.